Listed below are T cell receptor beta chains from one sample, sequenced in a study of cytomegalovirus exposure and HLA in healthy donors. Profiled with immunoSEQ multiplex PCR; TCRdb holds only in-frame clones, not every one. The sample comprises around 150,000 clones, nearly 80% of which are singletons, and approximately 8.7% rests with the top ten. The sequencing input was PBMCs. These receptors were taken from a man younger than 35 in good health and CMV-seropositive. Both conserved end residues are part of each CDR3. A D gene is named only where the DNA matches it firmly. The size of a clone is reported for some rows only, either as once, few or many, or as a class for expanded clones.

V: TRBV15
size: once
J: TRBJ2-7
D: TRBD2
CDR3: CATSRKVLAGRSYEQYF
DNA: TGTGCCACCAGCAGAAAAGTTCTAGCGGGACGCTCCTACGAGCAGTACTTC

V: TRBV6-1
size: -
J: TRBJ1-1
D: TRBD1
CDR3: CASMIKDREAFF
DNA: TGTGCCAGCATGATTAAGGACAGGGAAGCTTTCTTT

V: TRBV4-1
size: -
J: TRBJ1-2
D: TRBD1
CDR3: CASSRTGQPGEGYTF
DNA: TGCGCCAGCAGCAGGACGGGACAGCCGGGGGAAGGCTACACCTTC

V: TRBV21-1
size: -
J: TRBJ2-7
D: -
CDR3: CASSTPGQGANEQYF
DNA: TGTGCCAGCAGCACCCCCGGACAGGGGGCCAACGAGCAGTACTTC

V: TRBV6-5
size: -
J: TRBJ1-1
D: -
CDR3: CASSPRGGDTEAFF
DNA: TGTGCCAGCAGTCCACGGGGGGGCGACACTGAAGCTTTCTTT

V: TRBV5-6
size: few
J: TRBJ2-7
D: TRBD2
CDR3: CASSFGAGAYEQYF
DNA: TGTGCCAGCAGCTTCGGGGCGGGAGCCTACGAGCAGTACTTC

V: TRBV30
size: -
J: TRBJ2-1
D: TRBD2
CDR3: CAWSSRGGRYNEQFF
DNA: TGTGCCTGGAGTTCGCGGGGGGGCCGCTACAATGAGCAGTTCTTC

V: TRBV4-3
size: -
J: TRBJ1-2
D: -
CDR3: CASSPQIFNYGYTF
DNA: TGCGCCAGCAGCCCCCAGATTTTCAACTATGGCTACACCTTC

V: TRBV7-9
size: -
J: TRBJ1-5
D: -
CDR3: CASSLGEVGQPQHF
DNA: TGTGCCAGCAGCTTAGGGGAGGTTGGTCAGCCCCAGCATTTT

V: TRBV5-1
size: -
J: TRBJ1-6
D: -
CDR3: CASSLAQGGNSPLHF
DNA: TGCGCCAGCAGCTTGGCGCAGGGAGGGAATTCACCCCTCCACTTT

V: TRBV7-2
size: -
J: TRBJ2-7
D: TRBD2
CDR3: CASSFSRGASYEQYF
DNA: TGTGCCAGCAGCTTCTCGCGGGGGGCCTCCTACGAGCAGTACTTC

V: TRBV6-1
size: -
J: TRBJ1-1
D: -
CDR3: CASSRGLDTEAFF
DNA: TGTGCCAGCAGTCGAGGGTTGGACACTGAAGCTTTCTTT

V: TRBV27
size: -
J: TRBJ1-2
D: -
CDR3: CASSFLLSGNIYGYTF
DNA: TGTGCCAGCAGTTTTCTACTGTCAGGGAATATCTATGGCTACACCTTC

V: TRBV6-1
size: -
J: TRBJ2-7
D: TRBD1
CDR3: CAITNPGQGAYEQYF
DNA: TGTGCCATCACCAATCCGGGACAGGGTGCCTACGAGCAGTACTTC

V: TRBV5-1
size: few
J: TRBJ2-5
D: TRBD1
CDR3: CASSPQTGGIETQYF
DNA: TGCGCCAGCAGCCCTCAGACAGGGGGCATTGAGACCCAGTACTTC

V: TRBV7-9
size: -
J: TRBJ1-1
D: TRBD1
CDR3: CASSSSDRGVGAEAFF
DNA: TGTGCCAGCAGCTCCTCGGACAGGGGAGTGGGGGCTGAAGCTTTCTTT

V: TRBV25-1
size: -
J: TRBJ1-1
D: TRBD1
CDR3: CASNGRGEVTEAFF
DNA: TGTGCCAGCAATGGCAGGGGGGAAGTCACTGAAGCTTTCTTT

V: TRBV19
size: -
J: TRBJ1-5
D: TRBD1
CDR3: CASSTPRRTGTNQPQHF
DNA: TGTGCCAGTAGTACTCCCCGTCGGACAGGCACCAATCAGCCCCAGCATTTT

V: TRBV19
size: -
J: TRBJ1-3
D: -
CDR3: CASSVSLREIGNTIYF
DNA: TGTGCCAGTAGTGTCTCGTTAAGAGAGATTGGAAACACCATATATTTT

V: TRBV5-7
size: -
J: TRBJ1-1
D: -
CDR3: CASSLLRGAFF
DNA: TGTGCCAGCAGCTTGCTCCGCGGGGCTTTCTTT

V: TRBV19
size: -
J: TRBJ1-4
D: -
CDR3: CASALSTNEKLFF
DNA: TGTGCCAGTGCGTTGAGCACTAATGAAAAACTGTTTTTT

V: TRBV7-3
size: few
J: TRBJ1-1
D: TRBD1
CDR3: CASSLNPGQVMREAFF
DNA: TGTGCCAGCAGCTTAAACCCAGGACAGGTTATGAGGGAAGCTTTCTTT

V: TRBV2
size: -
J: TRBJ2-1
D: TRBD2
CDR3: CASSVLAGTYNEQFF
DNA: TGTGCCAGCAGTGTCCTAGCGGGAACTTACAATGAGCAGTTCTTC

V: TRBV9
size: once
J: TRBJ1-2
D: -
CDR3: CASSVALGGRLTF
DNA: TGTGCCAGCAGCGTAGCTCTAGGCGGCCGTCTAACCTTC

V: TRBV29-1
size: -
J: TRBJ2-5
D: -
CDR3: CSALSEREPLETQYF
DNA: TGCAGCGCCCTGAGCGAGCGAGAGCCACTAGAGACCCAGTACTTC

V: TRBV6-1
size: -
J: TRBJ1-2
D: -
CDR3: CASSEGGRYGYTF
DNA: TGTGCCAGCAGTGAAGGAGGGAGGTATGGCTACACCTTC

V: TRBV25-1
size: -
J: TRBJ2-3
D: TRBD2
CDR3: CASSQGGLANTDTQYF
DNA: TGTGCCAGCAGCCAGGGGGGACTAGCTAACACAGATACGCAGTATTTT

V: TRBV19
size: -
J: TRBJ2-7
D: -
CDR3: CASSTRDSSYEQYF
DNA: TGTGCCAGTAGCACCCGGGACTCCTCCTACGAGCAGTACTTC

V: TRBV4-1
size: -
J: TRBJ1-1
D: -
CDR3: CASSQDTGRTEAFF
DNA: TGCGCCAGCAGCCAAGACACAGGGAGAACTGAAGCTTTCTTT

V: TRBV7-9
size: -
J: TRBJ1-2
D: TRBD1
CDR3: CASSPIGQGPPGYTF
DNA: TGTGCCAGCAGCCCCATTGGACAGGGTCCGCCTGGCTACACCTTC

V: TRBV29-1
size: once
J: TRBJ2-7
D: TRBD1
CDR3: CSGGQGGYEQYF
DNA: TGCAGCGGGGGACAGGGGGGCTACGAGCAGTACTTC

V: TRBV4-3
size: -
J: TRBJ1-1
D: -
CDR3: CASSQLGGGTEAFF
DNA: TGCGCCAGCAGCCAGTTGGGGGGGGGCACTGAAGCTTTCTTT

V: TRBV4-3
size: few
J: TRBJ2-1
D: TRBD2
CDR3: CASGGTSGGHNEQFF
DNA: TGCGCCAGCGGGGGGACTAGCGGGGGGCACAATGAGCAGTTCTTC

V: TRBV4-2
size: few
J: TRBJ2-2
D: -
CDR3: CASSQDRAGELFF
DNA: TGTGCCAGCAGCCAAGACCGGGCCGGGGAGCTGTTTTTT